This TCR beta chain was profiled in a study of T cell repertoires in cytomegalovirus infection. Study summary: CMV epitopes, recently identified HLA-C-restricted and well-studied HLA-B-restricted, were used. Public TCR beta signatures marked donors with CMV infection and the matching HLA. Study results and limitations: Predominance within the ex vivo response was attributable to HLA-C-restricted CMV-specific TCR beta clonotypes. Pooled public TCR beta family frequency picked out CMV carriers with the relevant HLA.

Trimming took off 7 bases at V and 0 bases at J, with 10 bases between the two ends. This CDR3 region has 12 residues. In germline, CDR1 is SQVTM, CDR2 ANQGSEA. MiXCR, applied by TCRdb to the reads, yields one record per CDR3 protein. The table lists fewer than 900,000 distinct CDR3 sequences, roughly 28% of them singletons. To note about this clonotype: No antigen is known for it.

The rearrangement links TRBV29-1 to TRBJ2-7, with D unclear. The material sequenced was cultured CD8+ T cells from PBMCs, taken from culture after CMV antigen stimulation. This receptor was obtained from a human donor in good health (CMV status not recorded). Some clones in this sample may be carry-over from other donors' samples. The CDR3 region has the DNA TGCAGCGCCGGGTCAGGCTCCTACGAGCAGTACTTC. As protein: CSAGSGSYEQYF.